This T cell receptor beta chain was recorded in a study of post-analysis software for immune sequencing data. As for the study in general: Relapsing-remitting, secondary progressive and progressive-relapsing forms of multiple sclerosis all featured among disease courses. Overall study findings and caveats: Under F measure analysis, samples from one preparation batch co-clustered strongly. Those with multiple sclerosis, the patient group, showed significantly lower normalized Chao1 diversity than controls.

Concerning this clonotype itself: Its target is unknown.

Libraries were made from TCR beta cDNA, and they carried unique molecular identifiers. There were 1 to 10 million T cells, and roughly 0.5 million cDNA molecules came from them. TCRdb reprocessed the PCR reads with MiXCR, giving one entry per CDR3 protein. The table includes about 540,000 distinct CDR3 sequences, 30% to 40% detected once. This clonotype originated in a girl younger than 18 with multiple sclerosis. The sequenced sample was blood.

CDR3 DNA sequence: TGCGCCAGCAGCTTTACAGGGAACAGCAATGAGCAGTTCTTC. It codes for CASSFTGNSNEQFF. The chain links TRBV5-1 to TRBJ2-1, with D perhaps TRBD1 (6 bases). Germline CDR1 is SGHRS and CDR2 is YFSETQ. V was trimmed by 2 bases and J by 6 bases, leaving 12 bases between them. The CDR3 is made up of 14 amino acids.